This TCR beta chain was captured by sequencing in a study of T cells in Graves' hyperthyroidism and ophthalmopathy. The study enrolled patients aged 18 to 65 with newly diagnosed hyperthyroidism of under 2 months' duration. The length of the CDR3 is 14 residues. V lost 5 bases and J 10 bases, leaving 19 bases between the germline ends. From germline, CDR1 is SGHTA and CDR2 FQGNSA. TCR beta CDR3 regions were amplified from RNA transcripts. The HTBI primer set served for first-round RT-PCR of the TCR CDR3. A single record per CDR3 protein comes from TCRdb applying MiXCR to the multiplex PCR reads. Counted here are under 350,000 distinct CDR3 sequences, 20% to 25% occurring once; the ten biggest clones make up less than 65%.

This clonotype was obtained from a woman aged 45-65 years with Graves' hyperthyroidism. The rearrangement links TRBV7-2 to TRBJ2-3; maybe TRBD1 (6 bases). The sample comprised blood. CDR3 DNA: TGTGCCAGCAGCACACCCGGGACAAGGGGTGCGCAGTATTTT. Encoded protein: CASSTPGTRGAQYF.